By its share, the clone carrying this TCR beta chain is medium-sized (0.01 to 0.1%). Its specificity is not known. All patients were untreated before thyroid surgery. The CDR3 is made up of 13 amino acids. Looked up from germline, CDR1 is MDHEN and CDR2 is SYDVKM. With 5 bases removed from V and 4 bases from J, the gap between germline ends came to 10 bases. Authors' analysis steps: The study's classifier, a distant-metastasis tool for papillary thyroid cancer, was built using CDR3 differences across clinicopathological groups. Using MiXCR, TCRdb reanalyzed the PCR reads. Clone size and V and J calls follow TCRdb, not the original study. Counted here are around 20,000 clones, about 11% occurring once; the ten biggest clones make up approximately 8%. This specimen belongs to a study of metastatic and nonmetastatic thyroid tumors. Whole-study context: For malignant and benign thyroid patients, tumor or nodule tissue and blood were the sources whose repertoires were compared. Study-wide results and limits: When malignant thyroid tumors were compared with benign nodules, TCR beta diversity was reportedly significantly higher in the malignant tumors. This held in both blood and tumor samples.

Sequencing used blood. This chain connects TRBV28 to TRBJ2-3, with D uncertain. This TCR derives from a female donor with papillary thyroid cancer or a benign thyroid nodule (not recorded which). Some clones in this sample may be carry-over from other donors' samples. CDR3 bases: TGTGCCAGCAGTGTTAGTGAGTCAGATACGCAGTATTTT. Translated, it gives CASSVSESDTQYF.